The source of this TCR beta chain is a study of T-cell memory formation after mild COVID-19. Overall study findings and caveats: Clones that contracted from day 15 to 85 had balanced CD4/CD8; later expanders were CD4+ biased. Specificity for SARS-CoV-2 was not confirmed among the second-wave clones peaking on day 37. Certain responding clones were present in pre-infection memory, suggesting participation of cross-reactive memory.

Of note for this clonotype: The target antigen is unknown.

Constant-segment primers were used for 5'RACE, and the resulting TCR alpha and TCR beta cDNA libraries carried sample barcodes and UMIs. In TCRdb, the 5' RACE reads were re-called with MiXCR into one record per CDR3 protein. The table records about 560,000 distinct CDR3 sequences, 20% to 25% of them present only once. The length of the CDR3 is 14 residues. Sequenced sample: PBMCs or a T cell subset sorted from them (not recorded which). This clonotype was obtained from an adult woman who had mild COVID-19 (a few samples of this study predate the infection). Cell type and time point are not known. The chain combines TRBV21-1 with TRBJ2-7. TRBV21-1 is noted as a pseudogene. In DNA, the CDR3 is TGTGCCAGCAGCAAAGAGAAGGTCCTGAAAGAGCAGTACTTC. This sequence encodes CASSKEKVLKEQYF.